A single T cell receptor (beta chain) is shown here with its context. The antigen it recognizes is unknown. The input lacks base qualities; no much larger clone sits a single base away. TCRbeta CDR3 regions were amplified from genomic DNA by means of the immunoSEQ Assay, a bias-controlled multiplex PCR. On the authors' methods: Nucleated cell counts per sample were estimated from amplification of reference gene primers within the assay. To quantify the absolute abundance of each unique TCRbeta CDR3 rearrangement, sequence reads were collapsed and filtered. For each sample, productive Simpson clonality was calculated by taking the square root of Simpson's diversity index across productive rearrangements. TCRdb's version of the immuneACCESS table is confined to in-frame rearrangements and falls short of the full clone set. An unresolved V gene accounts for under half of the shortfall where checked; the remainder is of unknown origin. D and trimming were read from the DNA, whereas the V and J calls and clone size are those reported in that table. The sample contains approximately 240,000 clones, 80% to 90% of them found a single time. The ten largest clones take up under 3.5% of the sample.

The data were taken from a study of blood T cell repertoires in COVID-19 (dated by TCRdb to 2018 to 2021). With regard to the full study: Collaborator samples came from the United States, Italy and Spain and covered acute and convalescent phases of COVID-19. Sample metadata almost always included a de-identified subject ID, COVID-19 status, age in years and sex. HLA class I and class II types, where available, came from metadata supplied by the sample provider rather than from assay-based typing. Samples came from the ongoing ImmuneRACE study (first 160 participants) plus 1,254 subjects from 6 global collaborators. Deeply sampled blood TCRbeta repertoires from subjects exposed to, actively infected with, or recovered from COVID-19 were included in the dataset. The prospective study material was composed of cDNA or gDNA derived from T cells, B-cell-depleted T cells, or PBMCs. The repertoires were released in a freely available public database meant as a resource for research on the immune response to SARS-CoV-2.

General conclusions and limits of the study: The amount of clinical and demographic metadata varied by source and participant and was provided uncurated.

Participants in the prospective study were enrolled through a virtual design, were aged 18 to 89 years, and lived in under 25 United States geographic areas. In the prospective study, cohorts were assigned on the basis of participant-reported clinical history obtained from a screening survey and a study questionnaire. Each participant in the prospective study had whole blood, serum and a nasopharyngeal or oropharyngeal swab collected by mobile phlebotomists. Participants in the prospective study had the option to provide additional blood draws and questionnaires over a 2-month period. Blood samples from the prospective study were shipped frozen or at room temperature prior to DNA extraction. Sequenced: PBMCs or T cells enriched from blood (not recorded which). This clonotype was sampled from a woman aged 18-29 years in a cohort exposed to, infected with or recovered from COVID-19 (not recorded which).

The CDR3 has the sequence CASSLGGKASGNTIYF. The base sequence is TGCGCCAGCAGCTTGGGAGGGAAGGCCTCTGGAAACACCATATATTTT. The chain was built from TRBV5-1 and TRBJ1-3, with the D gene uncertain. In the germline V gene, CDR1 corresponds to SGHRS and CDR2 to YFSETQ. Relative to germline, V is 0 bases shorter and J is 0 bases shorter, with 10 bases between their ends. Measured from the cysteine to the phenylalanine, the CDR3 is 16 residues long. The DNA shown is the 48-base CDR3, in frame from base 1.